This T cell receptor (beta chain) was retrieved from a study of blood T cell repertoires in COVID-19. CDR1 and CDR2 from the germline V gene are MDHEN and SYDVKM. Trimming removed 4 bases from V and 0 bases from J, with 13 bases in between. This CDR3 is built from 15 residues. Sequenced by immunoSEQ multiplex PCR; TCRdb stores in-frame clones only, minus some. The sample consists of 300,000 to 350,000 clones, just over 85% of them appearing once. Assignments of participants to cohorts depended upon their own reported clinical history. The sequenced material came from PBMCs or T cells enriched from blood (not recorded which). This clonotype was sampled from a woman aged 40 to 50 with acute COVID-19. The chain carries TRBV28 and TRBJ2-7; D is possibly TRBD2 (6 bases). CDR3 coding DNA: TGTGCCAGCAGTTCTGGGACTGTGAGCTCCTACGAGCAGTACTTC. Protein sequence: CASSSGTVSSYEQYF.